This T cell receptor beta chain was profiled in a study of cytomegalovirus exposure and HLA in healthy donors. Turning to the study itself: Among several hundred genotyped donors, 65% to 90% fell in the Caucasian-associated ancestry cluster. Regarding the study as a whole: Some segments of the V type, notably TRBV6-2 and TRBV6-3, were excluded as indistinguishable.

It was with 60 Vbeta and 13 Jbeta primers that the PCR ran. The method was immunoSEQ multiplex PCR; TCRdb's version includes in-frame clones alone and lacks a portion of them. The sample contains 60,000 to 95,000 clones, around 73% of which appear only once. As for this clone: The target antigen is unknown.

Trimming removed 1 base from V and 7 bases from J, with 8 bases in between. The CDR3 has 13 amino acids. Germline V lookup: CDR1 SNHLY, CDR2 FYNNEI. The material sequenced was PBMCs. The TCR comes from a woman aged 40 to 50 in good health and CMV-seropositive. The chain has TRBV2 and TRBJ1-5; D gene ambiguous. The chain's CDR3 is CASSEVRVQPQHF. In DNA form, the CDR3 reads TGTGCCAGCAGTGAAGTTCGGGTACAGCCCCAGCATTTT.